The subject of this entry is one T cell receptor beta chain. This entry is derived from a study of T cells after yellow fever vaccination. The CDR3 spans 15 residues. CDR1 and CDR2 (germline): KGHSH, LQKENI. Trimming took 1 base from V and 5 from J, leaving 14 bases between them. TCRdb itself ran the 5' RACE reads through MiXCR, one entry per CDR3 protein. This table holds hundreds of thousands of distinct CDR3 sequences, roughly an eighth found once. This receptor was taken from a man under 40 who received the YFV17D yellow fever vaccine. The specimen was PBMCs, collected on the day of the yellow fever booster vaccination. This chain joins TRBV18 and TRBJ2-5; TRBD1 is a possible D gene (5 bases). DNA for the CDR3: TGTGCCAGCTCACCACTGTTCAGGGTTGGGGAGACCCAGTACTTC. Translation: CASSPLFRVGETQYF.